This T cell receptor beta chain originates from a study of blood T cell repertoires in COVID-19. On the study more broadly: Material from acute and convalescent COVID-19 was sourced from the United States, Italy and Spain. The cDNA or gDNA used as material had been derived from T cells, B-cell-depleted T cells, or PBMCs.

Germline V CDR1 and CDR2: LNHDA, SQIVND (reference sequence). The CDR3 contains 14 residues. Trimming cost V 1 base and J 7 bases; bases outside gene matches: 4. Original methodology: Amplification of reference gene primers was used by the study to estimate nucleated cell counts. Data came from immunoSEQ multiplex PCR; TCRdb stores just in-frame clones and leaves some out. V and J calls and clone size are those listed in that table; D and trimming were worked out from the DNA. The sample consists of 210,000 or so clones, roughly 78% of them appearing once. The sample comprised peripheral blood. The source of this sequence is a middle-aged woman with acute or convalescent COVID-19. The chain recombines TRBV19 with TRBJ1-1, with 9 bases lining up with TRBD1. The chain's CDR3 is CASSIGTGASEAFF. The CDR3 nucleotides read TGTGCCAGTAGTATAGGGACAGGGGCCAGTGAAGCTTTCTTT.